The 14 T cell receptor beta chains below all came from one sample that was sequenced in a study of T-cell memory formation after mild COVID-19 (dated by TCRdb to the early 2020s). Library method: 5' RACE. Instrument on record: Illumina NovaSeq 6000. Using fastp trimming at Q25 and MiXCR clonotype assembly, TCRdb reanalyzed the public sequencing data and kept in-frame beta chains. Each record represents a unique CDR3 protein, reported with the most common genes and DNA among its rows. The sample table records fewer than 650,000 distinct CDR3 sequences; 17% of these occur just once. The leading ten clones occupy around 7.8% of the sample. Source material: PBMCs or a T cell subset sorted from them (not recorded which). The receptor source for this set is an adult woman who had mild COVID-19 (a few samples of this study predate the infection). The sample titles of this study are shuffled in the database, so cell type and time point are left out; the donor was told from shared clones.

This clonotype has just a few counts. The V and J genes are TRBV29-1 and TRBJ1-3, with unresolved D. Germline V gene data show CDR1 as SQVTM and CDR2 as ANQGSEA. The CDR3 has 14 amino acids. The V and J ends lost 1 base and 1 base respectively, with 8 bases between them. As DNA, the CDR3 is TGCAGCGTTGAAGGGGGAGATTCTGGAAACACCATATATTTT. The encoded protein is CSVEGGDSGNTIYF.

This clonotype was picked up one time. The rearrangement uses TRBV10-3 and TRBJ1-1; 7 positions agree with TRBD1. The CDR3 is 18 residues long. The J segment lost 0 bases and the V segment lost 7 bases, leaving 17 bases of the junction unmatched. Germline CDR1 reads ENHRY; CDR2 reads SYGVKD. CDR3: CAITRGIESPKVNTEAFF. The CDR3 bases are TGTGCCATCACCAGGGGGATCGAATCACCCAAGGTGAACACTGAAGCTTTCTTT.

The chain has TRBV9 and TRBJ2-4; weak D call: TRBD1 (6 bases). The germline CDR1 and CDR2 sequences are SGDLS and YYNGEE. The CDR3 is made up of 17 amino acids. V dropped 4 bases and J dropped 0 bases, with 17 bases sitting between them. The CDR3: CASSSGAQPLAKNIQYF. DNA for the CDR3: TGTGCCAGCAGCTCAGGGGCCCAGCCCTTAGCCAAAAACATTCAGTACTTC.

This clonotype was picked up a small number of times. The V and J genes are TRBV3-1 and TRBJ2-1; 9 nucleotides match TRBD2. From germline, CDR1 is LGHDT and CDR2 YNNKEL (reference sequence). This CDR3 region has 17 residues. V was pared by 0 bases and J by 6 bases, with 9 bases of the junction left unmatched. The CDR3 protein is CASSQDAAGGPFNEQFF. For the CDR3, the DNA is TGTGCCAGCAGCCAAGACGCGGCGGGAGGGCCGTTCAATGAGCAGTTCTTC.

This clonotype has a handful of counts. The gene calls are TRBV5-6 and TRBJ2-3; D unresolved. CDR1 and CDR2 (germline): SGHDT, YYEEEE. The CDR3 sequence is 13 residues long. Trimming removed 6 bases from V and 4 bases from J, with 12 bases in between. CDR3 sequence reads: CASTQAGADTQYF. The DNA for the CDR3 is TGTGCCAGCACCCAAGCTGGTGCAGATACGCAGTATTTT. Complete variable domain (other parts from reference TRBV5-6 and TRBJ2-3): DAGVTQSPTHLIKTRGQQVTLRCSPKSGHDTVSWYQQALGQGPQFIFQYYEEEERQRGNFPDRFSGHQFPNYSSELNVNALLLGDSALYLCASTQAGADTQYFGPGTRLTVL.

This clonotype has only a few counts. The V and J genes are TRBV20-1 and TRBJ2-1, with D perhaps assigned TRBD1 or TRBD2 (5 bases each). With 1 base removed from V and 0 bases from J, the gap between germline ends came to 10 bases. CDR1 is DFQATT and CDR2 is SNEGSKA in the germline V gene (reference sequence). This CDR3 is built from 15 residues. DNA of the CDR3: TGCAGTGCTAGAGGGGGCGGGCGCTCCTACAATGAGCAGTTCTTC. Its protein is CSARGGGRSYNEQFF.

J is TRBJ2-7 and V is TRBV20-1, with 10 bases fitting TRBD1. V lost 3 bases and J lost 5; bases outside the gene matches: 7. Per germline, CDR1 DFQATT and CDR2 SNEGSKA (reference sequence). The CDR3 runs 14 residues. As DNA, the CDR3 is TGCAGTGCTAGCTACCCGGGACAGGGGAACGAGCAGTACTTC. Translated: CSASYPGQGNEQYF.

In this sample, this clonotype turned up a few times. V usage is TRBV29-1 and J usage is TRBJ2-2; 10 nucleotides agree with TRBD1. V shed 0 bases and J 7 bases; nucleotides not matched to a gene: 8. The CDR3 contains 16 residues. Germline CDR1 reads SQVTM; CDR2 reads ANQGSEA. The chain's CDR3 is CSVEERRQGAFGELFF. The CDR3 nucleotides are TGCAGCGTTGAAGAGCGGAGACAGGGGGCTTTCGGGGAGCTGTTTTTT.

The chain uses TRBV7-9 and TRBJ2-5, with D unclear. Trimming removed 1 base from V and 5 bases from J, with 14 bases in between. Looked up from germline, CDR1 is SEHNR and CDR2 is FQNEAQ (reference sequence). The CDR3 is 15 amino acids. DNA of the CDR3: TGTGCCAGCAGCTTAGGGAAGACCCGTGGTGAGACCCAGTACTTC. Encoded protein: CASSLGKTRGETQYF.

The CDR3, as DNA: TGTGCCAGCAGCTTTCAACGGTCGGCGCGGGCTCTCAATGAGCAGTTCTTC. This gives the protein CASSFQRSARALNEQFF. This chain joins TRBV11-3 and TRBJ2-1; D possibly corresponds to TRBD2 (5 bases). This CDR3 comprises 17 residues. Germline V lookup: CDR1 SGHNT, CDR2 YENEEA. The germline V and J ends were trimmed by 3 bases and 6 bases, with 21 bases remaining between them.

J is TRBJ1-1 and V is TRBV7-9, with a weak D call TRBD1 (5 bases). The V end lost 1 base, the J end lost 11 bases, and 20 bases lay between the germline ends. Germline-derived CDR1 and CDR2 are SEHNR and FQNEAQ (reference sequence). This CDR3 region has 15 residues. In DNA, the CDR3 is TGTGCCAGCAGCTTAGGCGGGGCCCTCCAGTGGGTCGCTTTCTTT. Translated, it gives CASSLGGALQWVAFF.

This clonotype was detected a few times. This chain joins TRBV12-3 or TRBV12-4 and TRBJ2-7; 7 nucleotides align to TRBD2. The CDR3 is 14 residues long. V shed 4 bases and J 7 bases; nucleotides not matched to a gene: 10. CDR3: CASSSISGHVEQYF. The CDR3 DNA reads TGTGCCAGCAGTTCGATTAGCGGGCACGTTGAGCAGTACTTC.

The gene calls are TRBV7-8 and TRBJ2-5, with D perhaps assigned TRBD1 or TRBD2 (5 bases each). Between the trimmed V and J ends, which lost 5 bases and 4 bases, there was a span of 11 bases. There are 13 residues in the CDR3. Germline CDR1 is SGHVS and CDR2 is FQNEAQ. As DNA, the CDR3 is TGTGCCAGCAGCCAACCGGGGCCAGAGACCCAGTACTTC. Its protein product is CASSQPGPETQYF.

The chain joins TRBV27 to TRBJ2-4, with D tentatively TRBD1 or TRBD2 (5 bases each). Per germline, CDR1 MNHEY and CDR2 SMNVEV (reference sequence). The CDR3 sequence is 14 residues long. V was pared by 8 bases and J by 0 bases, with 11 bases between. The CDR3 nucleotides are TGTGCCAGCCGGGGCCTGCTAGCCAAAAACATTCAGTACTTC. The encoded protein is CASRGLLAKNIQYF.